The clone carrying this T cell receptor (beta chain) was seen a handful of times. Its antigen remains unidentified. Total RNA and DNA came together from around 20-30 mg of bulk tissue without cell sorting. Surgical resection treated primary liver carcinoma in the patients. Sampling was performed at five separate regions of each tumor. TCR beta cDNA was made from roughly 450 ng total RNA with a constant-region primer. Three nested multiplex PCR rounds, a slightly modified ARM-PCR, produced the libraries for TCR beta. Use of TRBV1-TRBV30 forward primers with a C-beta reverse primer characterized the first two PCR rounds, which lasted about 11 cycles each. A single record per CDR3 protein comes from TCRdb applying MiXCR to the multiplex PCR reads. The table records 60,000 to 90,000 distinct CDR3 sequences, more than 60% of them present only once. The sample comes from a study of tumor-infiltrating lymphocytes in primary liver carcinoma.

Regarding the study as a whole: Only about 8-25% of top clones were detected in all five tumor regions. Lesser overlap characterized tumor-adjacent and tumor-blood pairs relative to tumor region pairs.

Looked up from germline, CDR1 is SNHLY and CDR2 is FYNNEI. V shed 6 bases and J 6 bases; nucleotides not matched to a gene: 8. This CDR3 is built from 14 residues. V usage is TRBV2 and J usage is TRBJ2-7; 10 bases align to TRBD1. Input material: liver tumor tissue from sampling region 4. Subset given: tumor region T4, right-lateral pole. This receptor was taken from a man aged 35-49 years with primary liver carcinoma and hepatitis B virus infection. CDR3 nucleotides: TGTGCCAGCAGGGTCGGACAGGGGGAAAGCGAGCAGTACTTC. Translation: CASRVGQGESEQYF.